This TCR beta chain comes out of a study of shared clonotypes between healthy human individuals. Study in general: Per-donor plates numbered three CD4 naive, three CD4 memory, two CD8 naive and one CD8 memory.

Selected positively for CCR7 and CD45RO-negative, naive CD8 cells excluded terminally differentiated effector memory CD45RA+ cells. General study points: The sampled material consisted only of blood, and tissue repertoires are likely to differ.

Regarding this clone: Its antigen is not identified.

The V segment lost 6 bases and the J segment 8 bases; nucleotides outside the gene matches: 8. Germline CDR1 and CDR2: SNHLY and FYNNEI. The CDR3 has 14 amino acids. Original methodology: In the immunoSEQ data, sequences were junction-only and lacked quality scores, so filtering differed. The data were produced by immunoSEQ multiplex PCR, yet TCRdb's version contains in-frame clones alone and is incomplete. V and J calls and clone size come straight from that table; D and trimming were deduced from the DNA. Of about 650,000 clones listed, just under 97% are singletons. This clonotype originated in a woman aged 30 to 39 in good health. The chain has TRBV2 and TRBJ1-2, with 11 bases aligning to TRBD1. Input material: naive CD8+ T cells sorted from blood. Here the CDR3 reads CASRGQGASRGYTF. The CDR3 DNA reads TGTGCCAGCAGAGGACAGGGGGCTTCTAGAGGCTACACCTTC. The variable domain in full, with the rest retrieved from reference TRBV2 and TRBJ1-2, is EPEVTQTPSHQVTQMGQEVILRCVPISNHLYFYWYRQILGQKVEFLVSFYNNEISEKSEIFDDQFSVERPDGSNFTLKIRSTKLEDSAMYFCASRGQGASRGYTFGSGTRLTVV.